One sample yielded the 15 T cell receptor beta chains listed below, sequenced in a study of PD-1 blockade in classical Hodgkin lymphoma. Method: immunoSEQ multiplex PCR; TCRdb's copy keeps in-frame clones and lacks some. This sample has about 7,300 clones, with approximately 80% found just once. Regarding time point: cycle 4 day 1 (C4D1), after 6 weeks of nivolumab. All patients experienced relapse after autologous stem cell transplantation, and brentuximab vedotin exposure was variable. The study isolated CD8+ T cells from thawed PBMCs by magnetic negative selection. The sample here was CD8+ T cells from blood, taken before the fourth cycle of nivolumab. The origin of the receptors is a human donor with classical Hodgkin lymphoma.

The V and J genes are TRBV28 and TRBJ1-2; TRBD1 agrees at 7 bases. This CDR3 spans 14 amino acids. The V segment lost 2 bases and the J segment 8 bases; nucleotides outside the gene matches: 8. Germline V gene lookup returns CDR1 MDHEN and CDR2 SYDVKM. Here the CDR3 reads CASSLIEGARGYTF. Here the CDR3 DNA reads TGTGCCAGCAGTTTAATTGAGGGGGCGCGAGGCTACACCTTC.

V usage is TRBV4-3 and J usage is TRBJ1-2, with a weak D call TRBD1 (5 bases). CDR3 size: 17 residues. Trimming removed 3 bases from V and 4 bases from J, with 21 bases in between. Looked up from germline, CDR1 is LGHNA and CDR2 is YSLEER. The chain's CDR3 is CASSHIDRGLDIYGYTF. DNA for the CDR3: TGCGCCAGCAGCCACATTGACAGAGGTCTAGATATCTATGGCTACACCTTC.

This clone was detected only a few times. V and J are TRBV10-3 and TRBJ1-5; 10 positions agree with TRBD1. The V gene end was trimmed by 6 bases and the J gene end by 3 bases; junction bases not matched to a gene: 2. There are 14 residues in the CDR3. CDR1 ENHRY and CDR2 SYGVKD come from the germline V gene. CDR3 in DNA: TGTGCCATCAGCGGGACAGGGGACAATCAGCCCCAGCATTTT. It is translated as CAISGTGDNQPQHF.

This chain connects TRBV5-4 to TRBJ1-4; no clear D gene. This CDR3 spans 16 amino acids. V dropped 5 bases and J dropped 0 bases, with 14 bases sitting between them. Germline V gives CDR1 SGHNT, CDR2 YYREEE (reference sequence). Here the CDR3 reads CASRLTLDATNEKLFF. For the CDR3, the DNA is TGTGCCAGCAGACTGACCCTTGATGCAACTAATGAAAAACTGTTTTTT.

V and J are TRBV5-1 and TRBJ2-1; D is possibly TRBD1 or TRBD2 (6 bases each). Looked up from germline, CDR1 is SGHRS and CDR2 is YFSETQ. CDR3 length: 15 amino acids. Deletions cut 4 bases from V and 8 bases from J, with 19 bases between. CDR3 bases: TGCGCCAGCAGCCTTCTGGGGCAGGGGAGGCATGAGCAGTTCTTC. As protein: CASSLLGQGRHEQFF. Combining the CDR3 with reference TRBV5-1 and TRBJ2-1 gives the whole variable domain KAGVTQTPRYLIKTRGQQVTLSCSPISGHRSVSWYQQTPGQGLQFLFEYFSETQRNKGNFPGRFSGRQFSNSRSEMNVSTLELGDSALYLCASSLLGQGRHEQFFGPGTRLTVL.

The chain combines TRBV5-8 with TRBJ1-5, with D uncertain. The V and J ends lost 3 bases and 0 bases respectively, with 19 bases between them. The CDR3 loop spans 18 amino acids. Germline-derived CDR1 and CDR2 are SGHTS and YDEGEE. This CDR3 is CASSSAPAGYYSNQPQHF. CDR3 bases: TGTGCCAGCAGCTCTGCACCTGCCGGATATTATAGCAATCAGCCCCAGCATTTT.

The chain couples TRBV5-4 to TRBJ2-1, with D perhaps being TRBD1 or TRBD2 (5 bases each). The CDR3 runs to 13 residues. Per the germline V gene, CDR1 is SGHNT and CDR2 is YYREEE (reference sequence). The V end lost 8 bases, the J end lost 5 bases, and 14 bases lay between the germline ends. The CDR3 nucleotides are TGTGCCAGTTCCCCGGGACGTAACAATGAGCAGTTCTTC. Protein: CASSPGRNNEQFF.

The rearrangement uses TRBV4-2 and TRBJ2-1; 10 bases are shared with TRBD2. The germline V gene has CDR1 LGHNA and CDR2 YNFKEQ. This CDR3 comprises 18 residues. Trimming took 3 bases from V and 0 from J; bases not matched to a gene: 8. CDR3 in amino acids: CASSHLAGDQSSYNEQFF. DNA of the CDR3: TGTGCCAGCAGCCACCTAGCGGGGGATCAAAGCTCCTACAATGAGCAGTTCTTC.

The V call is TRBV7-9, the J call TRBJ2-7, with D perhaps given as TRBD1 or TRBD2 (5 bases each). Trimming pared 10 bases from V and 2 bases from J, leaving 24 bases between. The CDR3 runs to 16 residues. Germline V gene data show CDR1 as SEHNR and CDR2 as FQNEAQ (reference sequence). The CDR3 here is CAIAGDRGFKTYEQYF. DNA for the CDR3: TGTGCCATCGCTGGAGACCGGGGCTTCAAGACCTACGAGCAGTACTTC.

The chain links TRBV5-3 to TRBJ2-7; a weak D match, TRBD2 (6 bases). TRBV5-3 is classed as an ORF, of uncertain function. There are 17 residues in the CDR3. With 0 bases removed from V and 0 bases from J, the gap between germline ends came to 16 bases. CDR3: CARSLGGLTGSSYEQYF. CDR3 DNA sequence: TGTGCCAGAAGCTTGGGGGGACTTACGGGGAGCTCCTACGAGCAGTACTTC.

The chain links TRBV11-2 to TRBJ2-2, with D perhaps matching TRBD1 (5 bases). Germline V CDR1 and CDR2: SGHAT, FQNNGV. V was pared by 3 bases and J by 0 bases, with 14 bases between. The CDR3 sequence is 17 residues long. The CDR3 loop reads CASSFVITGANTGELFF. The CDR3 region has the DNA TGTGCCAGCAGCTTTGTGATAACAGGAGCGAACACCGGGGAGCTGTTTTTT.

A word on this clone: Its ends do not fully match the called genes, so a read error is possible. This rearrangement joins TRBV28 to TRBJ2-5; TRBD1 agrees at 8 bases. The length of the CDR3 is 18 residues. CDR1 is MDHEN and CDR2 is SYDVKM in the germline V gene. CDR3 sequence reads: CASSPGVRTGPIQVTQYF. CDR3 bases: TGTGCCAGCAGTCCCGGGGTGCGGACAGGGCCAATTCAAGTGACCCAGTACTTC.

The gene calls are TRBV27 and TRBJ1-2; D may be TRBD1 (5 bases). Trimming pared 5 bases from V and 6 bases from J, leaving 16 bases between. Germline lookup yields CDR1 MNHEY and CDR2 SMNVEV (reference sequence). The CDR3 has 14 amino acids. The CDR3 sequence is CASSQVWGSHGYTF. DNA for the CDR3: TGTGCCAGCAGTCAGGTATGGGGCTCCCATGGCTACACCTTC.

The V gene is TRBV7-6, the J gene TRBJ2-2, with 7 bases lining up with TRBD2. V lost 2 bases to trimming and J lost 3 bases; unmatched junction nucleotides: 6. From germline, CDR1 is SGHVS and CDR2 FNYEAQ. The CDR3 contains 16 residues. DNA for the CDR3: TGTGCCAGCAGCTTATTGAGCGGGGAACACACCGGGGAGCTGTTTTTT. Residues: CASSLLSGEHTGELFF.

Here the CDR3 reads CASSLAYRSNEKLFF. CDR3 DNA sequence: TGTGCCAGCAGCTTAGCGTACAGATCTAATGAAAAACTGTTTTTT. V is TRBV11-1 and J is TRBJ1-4, with D hard to call. This CDR3 has 15 amino acids. Germline CDR1 reads SGHAT; CDR2 reads FQDESV (reference sequence). V was clipped by 0 bases and J by 3 bases, with 8 bases between them.